Listed below are T cell receptor beta chains from one sample, sequenced in a study of sequential checkpoint blockade in melanoma. Repertoires were generated with immunoSEQ multiplex PCR, while TCRdb's copy carries only in-frame clones and drops some. The sample contains 25,000 to 35,000 clones, about 83% of which appear only once. This specimen consisted of CD8+ T cells sorted from blood (inferred from file names), obtained from a patient given nivolumab and ipilimumab in sequence. The receptors derive from a human donor with melanoma. Each CDR3 is given with its conserved first and last residue. D genes are given only for firm matches. A clone size is listed for some rows: how often the clone was seen (once, few, many), or a class if it is expanded.

j_gene: TRBJ1-4; v_gene: TRBV7-3; d_gene: TRBD1; abundance: few; CDR3aa: CASSPGQGANEKLFF; CDR3nt: TGTGCCAGCAGCCCCGGACAGGGGGCAAATGAAAAACTGTTTTTT
j_gene: TRBJ2-5; v_gene: TRBV4-2; d_gene: TRBD2; abundance: .; CDR3aa: CASSARLAEETQYF; CDR3nt: TGTGCCAGCAGCGCCCGACTAGCGGAAGAGACCCAGTACTTC
j_gene: TRBJ2-7; v_gene: TRBV21-1; d_gene: .; abundance: few; CDR3aa: CASSKGTVTYEQYF; CDR3nt: TGTGCCAGCAGCAAAGGGACAGTAACCTACGAGCAGTACTTC
j_gene: TRBJ2-7; v_gene: TRBV4-3; d_gene: TRBD1; abundance: .; CDR3aa: CASSQDEGGVSEQYF; CDR3nt: TGCGCCAGCAGCCAAGATGAAGGGGGCGTAAGCGAGCAGTACTTC
j_gene: TRBJ2-7; v_gene: TRBV19; d_gene: .; abundance: .; CDR3aa: CASSMAGINYEQYF; CDR3nt: TGTGCCAGTAGTATGGCAGGGATAAACTACGAGCAGTACTTC
j_gene: TRBJ2-5; v_gene: TRBV7-2; d_gene: TRBD2; abundance: .; CDR3aa: CASSPGLAGGQETQYF; CDR3nt: TGTGCCAGCAGCCCAGGACTAGCGGGGGGCCAAGAGACCCAGTACTTC
j_gene: TRBJ1-1; v_gene: TRBV30; d_gene: .; abundance: .; CDR3aa: CACSGTANTEAFF; CDR3nt: TGTGCCTGCTCCGGGACTGCGAACACTGAAGCTTTCTTT
j_gene: TRBJ1-5; v_gene: TRBV6-1; d_gene: .; abundance: .; CDR3aa: CASSETQRERGNQPQHF; CDR3nt: TGTGCCAGCAGTGAAACGCAGAGGGAGCGAGGAAATCAGCCCCAGCATTTT
j_gene: TRBJ2-1; v_gene: TRBV11-3; d_gene: TRBD1; abundance: .; CDR3aa: CASSVGTGPYNEQFF; CDR3nt: TGTGCCAGCAGCGTCGGGACAGGGCCTTACAATGAGCAGTTCTTC
j_gene: TRBJ1-1; v_gene: TRBV9; d_gene: TRBD1; abundance: .; CDR3aa: CASSVVGTGSLNTEAFF; CDR3nt: TGTGCCAGCAGCGTAGTCGGGACAGGGTCTTTAAACACTGAAGCTTTCTTT
j_gene: TRBJ2-1; v_gene: TRBV4-1; d_gene: .; abundance: .; CDR3aa: CASSQASYEQFF; CDR3nt: TGCGCCAGCAGCCAAGCGTCTTATGAGCAGTTCTTC
j_gene: TRBJ2-1; v_gene: TRBV6-5; d_gene: TRBD2; abundance: once; CDR3aa: CASSEGLAGYEQFF; CDR3nt: TGTGCCAGCAGTGAAGGGCTAGCGGGATATGAGCAGTTCTTC
j_gene: TRBJ2-3; v_gene: TRBV7-9; d_gene: .; abundance: .; CDR3aa: CASSSGVGTDTQYF; CDR3nt: TGTGCCAGCAGCTCAGGGGTAGGAACAGATACGCAGTATTTT
j_gene: TRBJ2-1; v_gene: TRBV6-5; d_gene: .; abundance: .; CDR3aa: CASSYLLSSYNEQFF; CDR3nt: TGTGCCAGCAGTTACCTCTTGAGCTCCTACAATGAGCAGTTCTTC
j_gene: TRBJ1-1; v_gene: TRBV9; d_gene: TRBD1; abundance: .; CDR3aa: CASSDTGQLNTEAFF; CDR3nt: TGTGCCAGCAGCGACACGGGACAGTTGAACACTGAAGCTTTCTTT
j_gene: TRBJ2-7; v_gene: TRBV28; d_gene: .; abundance: few; CDR3aa: CASSPFYEQYF; CDR3nt: TGTGCCAGCAGCCCCTTCTACGAGCAGTACTTC
j_gene: TRBJ1-1; v_gene: TRBV5-5; d_gene: .; abundance: once; CDR3aa: CASSLIQGREAFF; CDR3nt: TGTGCCAGCAGCTTAATACAGGGCCGAGAAGCTTTCTTT
j_gene: TRBJ1-1; v_gene: TRBV7-3; d_gene: .; abundance: .; CDR3aa: CASSFSVNTEAFF; CDR3nt: TGTGCCAGCAGCTTCTCGGTGAACACTGAAGCTTTCTTT
j_gene: TRBJ2-7; v_gene: TRBV28; d_gene: TRBD2; abundance: once; CDR3aa: CASRMGLAGIWYEQYF; CDR3nt: TGTGCCAGCAGAATGGGACTAGCGGGAATCTGGTACGAGCAGTACTTC
j_gene: TRBJ2-6; v_gene: TRBV27; d_gene: .; abundance: once; CDR3aa: CASSTYVPGLQSRANVLTF; CDR3nt: TGTGCCAGCAGTACATATGTTCCTGGGCTACAAAGTCGGGCCAACGTCCTGACTTTC
j_gene: TRBJ2-7; v_gene: TRBV4-3; d_gene: .; abundance: .; CDR3aa: CASSLSPGVPYEQYF; CDR3nt: TGCGCCAGCAGCCTCAGCCCGGGGGTTCCCTACGAGCAGTACTTC
j_gene: TRBJ2-5; v_gene: TRBV30; d_gene: .; abundance: .; CDR3aa: CAWSVPVQETQYF; CDR3nt: TGTGCCTGGAGTGTACCGGTACAAGAGACCCAGTACTTC
j_gene: TRBJ1-3; v_gene: TRBV9; d_gene: TRBD1; abundance: .; CDR3aa: CASSAGTGPGNTIYF; CDR3nt: TGTGCCAGCAGCGCCGGGACAGGGCCAGGAAACACCATATATTTT
j_gene: TRBJ1-6; v_gene: TRBV4-1; d_gene: .; abundance: once; CDR3aa: CASSQEFSGFYSPLHF; CDR3nt: TGCGCCAGCAGCCAAGAATTTTCCGGGTTTTATTCACCCCTCCACTTT
j_gene: TRBJ2-1; v_gene: TRBV6-4; d_gene: TRBD2; abundance: .; CDR3aa: CASSRTSGGGEGINEQFF; CDR3nt: TGTGCCAGCAGCCGGACTAGCGGGGGGGGTGAGGGGATCAATGAGCAGTTCTTC
j_gene: TRBJ1-5; v_gene: TRBV27; d_gene: TRBD1; abundance: .; CDR3aa: CASRGTDGNQPQHF; CDR3nt: TGTGCCAGCAGGGGGACAGACGGGAATCAGCCCCAGCATTTT
j_gene: TRBJ2-7; v_gene: TRBV5-8; d_gene: TRBD1; abundance: .; CDR3aa: CASSFGQGRDEQYF; CDR3nt: TGTGCCAGCAGCTTCGGACAGGGGAGGGACGAGCAGTACTTC
j_gene: TRBJ1-5; v_gene: TRBV7-8; d_gene: .; abundance: .; CDR3aa: CASSLDGSNGSGQPQHF; CDR3nt: TGTGCCAGCAGCTTAGATGGCTCGAATGGGTCAGGTCAGCCCCAGCATTTT
j_gene: TRBJ2-1; v_gene: TRBV21-1; d_gene: .; abundance: .; CDR3aa: CASSKWRGTYNEQFF; CDR3nt: TGTGCCAGCAGCAAATGGCGGGGCACCTACAATGAGCAGTTCTTC
j_gene: TRBJ1-2; v_gene: TRBV9; d_gene: .; abundance: .; CDR3aa: CASSVVGDYGYTF; CDR3nt: TGTGCCAGCAGCGTAGTAGGGGACTATGGCTACACCTTC
j_gene: TRBJ1-3; v_gene: TRBV28; d_gene: TRBD1; abundance: .; CDR3aa: CASSFPTGGSGNTIYF; CDR3nt: TGTGCCAGCAGTTTCCCGACAGGGGGCTCTGGAAACACCATATATTTT
j_gene: TRBJ2-3; v_gene: TRBV11-2; d_gene: TRBD1; abundance: .; CDR3aa: CASSLGQGGTDTQYF; CDR3nt: TGTGCCAGCAGCTTAGGGCAGGGGGGCACAGATACGCAGTATTTT